This is a list of T cell receptor beta chains from one sample in a study of OX40 agonist ivuxolimab in advanced cancers. The protocol was immunoSEQ multiplex PCR, while the TCRdb copy is restricted to in-frame clones and leaves out a portion. The sample lists roughly 45,000 clones; approximately 88% were seen once. Sequencing was performed on CD4+ or CD8+ T cells sorted from blood, taken in a trial of the OX40 agonist ivuxolimab. These receptors were collected from an adult with an advanced solid tumor such as melanoma, head and neck, liver or kidney cancer. CDR3s include the opening cysteine and the closing phenylalanine or tryptophan. Each record gives: J gene, V gene, D gene, clone size, CDR3 protein, CDR3 DNA. D genes are given only for firm matches. Clone size is stated in some rows and not others, as once, few, many or a class when expanded.

J: TRBJ2-2; V: TRBV4-2; D: -; size: -; CDR3: CASSQFLANTGELFF; DNA: TGTGCCAGCAGCCAATTCCTAGCGAACACCGGGGAGCTGTTTTTT
J: TRBJ1-2; V: TRBV6-4; D: TRBD1; size: -; CDR3: CASTNSGQENYGYTF; DNA: TGTGCCAGCACCAACTCGGGACAGGAGAACTATGGCTACACCTTC
J: TRBJ2-6; V: TRBV7-6; D: -; size: -; CDR3: CASSFVAGANVLTF; DNA: TGTGCCAGCAGCTTCGTGGCTGGGGCCAACGTCCTGACTTTC
J: TRBJ2-2; V: TRBV4-1; D: -; size: -; CDR3: CASKSEGGRTNTGELFF; DNA: TGCGCCAGCAAGAGCGAGGGGGGACGGACGAACACCGGGGAGCTGTTTTTT
J: TRBJ2-7; V: TRBV5-6; D: -; size: many; CDR3: CASSRFLGYEQYF; DNA: TGTGCCAGCAGCCGCTTTTTGGGATACGAGCAGTACTTC
J: TRBJ2-7; V: TRBV2; D: -; size: few; CDR3: CASSGSPLEQYF; DNA: TGTGCCAGCAGTGGGAGCCCCCTCGAGCAGTACTTC
J: TRBJ2-3; V: TRBV11-3; D: TRBD2; size: -; CDR3: CASNLAGGTDTQYF; DNA: TGTGCCAGCAACCTGGCGGGAGGCACAGATACGCAGTATTTT
J: TRBJ1-2; V: TRBV25-1; D: -; size: -; CDR3: CASSEWYYGYTF; DNA: TGTGCCAGCAGTGAATGGTACTATGGCTACACCTTC
J: TRBJ2-5; V: TRBV19; D: -; size: -; CDR3: CASSIEGSPRGKETQYF; DNA: TGTGCCAGTAGTATAGAAGGATCCCCGCGAGGGAAAGAGACCCAGTACTTC
J: TRBJ1-2; V: TRBV7-8; D: TRBD1; size: -; CDR3: CASSLEQGADYGYTF; DNA: TGTGCCAGCAGCTTGGAACAGGGGGCGGACTATGGCTACACCTTC
J: TRBJ1-4; V: TRBV9; D: TRBD1; size: -; CDR3: CASSVGAGGIGEKLFF; DNA: TGTGCCAGCAGCGTAGGTGCAGGGGGGATAGGGGAAAAACTGTTTTTT
J: TRBJ1-1; V: TRBV9; D: -; size: -; CDR3: CASSVALNTEAFF; DNA: TGTGCCAGCAGCGTAGCCCTGAACACTGAAGCTTTCTTT
J: TRBJ2-5; V: TRBV27; D: -; size: -; CDR3: CASTPGHTQETQYF; DNA: TGTGCCAGCACACCGGGACATACGCAAGAGACCCAGTACTTC
J: TRBJ2-1; V: TRBV9; D: TRBD2; size: -; CDR3: CASSVEASGRYNEQFF; DNA: TGTGCCAGCAGCGTAGAGGCTAGCGGGAGATACAATGAGCAGTTCTTC
J: TRBJ2-1; V: TRBV7-6; D: TRBD1; size: -; CDR3: CASSFRDRGDEQFF; DNA: TGTGCCAGCAGCTTCCGGGACAGGGGCGATGAGCAGTTCTTC
J: TRBJ2-1; V: TRBV4-3; D: TRBD1; size: -; CDR3: CASSQTGTGPYNEQFF; DNA: TGCGCCAGCAGCCAGACCGGGACAGGACCCTACAATGAGCAGTTCTTC
J: TRBJ1-4; V: TRBV4-3; D: TRBD1; size: -; CDR3: CASSQARSGTGNPASEKLFF; DNA: TGCGCCAGCAGCCAAGCTCGATCCGGGACAGGGAACCCCGCTTCCGAAAAACTGTTTTTT
J: TRBJ2-7; V: TRBV13; D: -; size: -; CDR3: CASSLIASPYEQYF; DNA: TGTGCCAGCAGCTTAATAGCGTCCCCCTACGAGCAGTACTTC
J: TRBJ1-3; V: TRBV30; D: -; size: once; CDR3: CAWRESPGNTIYF; DNA: TGTGCCTGGAGGGAATCGCCTGGAAACACCATATATTTT
J: TRBJ2-6; V: TRBV19; D: -; size: -; CDR3: CASSLSGAGANVLTF; DNA: TGTGCCAGTAGTCTAAGTGGCGCTGGGGCCAACGTCCTGACTTTC
J: TRBJ2-6; V: TRBV10-3; D: TRBD1; size: -; CDR3: CATRPGQGSGGANVLTF; DNA: TGTGCCACTCGGCCGGGACAGGGATCAGGTGGGGCCAACGTCCTGACTTTC
J: TRBJ2-7; V: TRBV11-2; D: -; size: -; CDR3: CASSLAAGASRKQYF; DNA: TGTGCCAGCAGCTTAGCGGCGGGGGCCTCAAGGAAGCAGTACTTC
J: TRBJ2-7; V: TRBV25-1; D: TRBD1; size: -; CDR3: CASSDLLATGSDEQYF; DNA: TGTGCCAGCAGTGACCTATTAGCGACAGGGAGCGACGAGCAGTACTTC
J: TRBJ2-1; V: TRBV19; D: -; size: -; CDR3: CASSVLQGNEQFF; DNA: TGTGCCAGTAGTGTTTTACAGGGCAATGAGCAGTTCTTC
J: TRBJ1-2; V: TRBV4-3; D: TRBD1; size: -; CDR3: CASSQDRTGFDGYTF; DNA: TGCGCCAGCAGCCAAGATCGGACAGGGTTTGATGGCTACACCTTC
J: TRBJ1-1; V: TRBV7-6; D: TRBD1; size: once; CDR3: CASSSKQGAHTEAFF; DNA: TGTGCCAGCAGCTCCAAGCAGGGGGCACATACTGAAGCTTTCTTT
J: TRBJ2-7; V: TRBV9; D: TRBD2; size: -; CDR3: CASSAQGLGSYEQYF; DNA: TGTGCCAGCAGCGCTCAAGGACTAGGCTCCTACGAGCAGTACTTC
J: TRBJ2-1; V: TRBV28; D: TRBD2; size: -; CDR3: CASSLGGGSDNEQFF; DNA: TGTGCCAGCAGTTTGGGCGGGGGATCGGACAATGAGCAGTTCTTC
J: TRBJ2-3; V: TRBV4-3; D: -; size: -; CDR3: CASSSGASRRDTQYF; DNA: TGCGCCAGCAGCTCTGGAGCCTCTAGGAGAGATACGCAGTATTTT
J: TRBJ2-3; V: TRBV27; D: -; size: -; CDR3: CASGTGPTSDTQYF; DNA: TGTGCCAGCGGGACCGGGCCTACCTCAGATACGCAGTATTTT
J: TRBJ2-1; V: TRBV9; D: -; size: -; CDR3: CASSARASGDEQFF; DNA: TGTGCCAGCAGCGCCCGGGCCTCAGGCGATGAGCAGTTCTTC
J: TRBJ1-5; V: TRBV11-2; D: -; size: -; CDR3: CASSLGNQPQHF; DNA: TGTGCCAGCAGCTTAGGCAATCAGCCCCAGCATTTT
J: TRBJ1-5; V: TRBV5-5; D: -; size: -; CDR3: CASSLTDNQPQHF; DNA: TGTGCCAGCAGCTTAACAGACAATCAGCCCCAGCATTTT
J: TRBJ2-1; V: TRBV6-5; D: TRBD2; size: few; CDR3: CATRGLALSIEQFF; DNA: TGTGCCACTCGGGGACTAGCCTTGAGCATTGAGCAGTTCTTC
J: TRBJ1-1; V: TRBV13; D: -; size: -; CDR3: CASSPRGQLNTEAFF; DNA: TGTGCCAGCAGCCCCCGTGGACAGCTGAACACTGAAGCTTTCTTT